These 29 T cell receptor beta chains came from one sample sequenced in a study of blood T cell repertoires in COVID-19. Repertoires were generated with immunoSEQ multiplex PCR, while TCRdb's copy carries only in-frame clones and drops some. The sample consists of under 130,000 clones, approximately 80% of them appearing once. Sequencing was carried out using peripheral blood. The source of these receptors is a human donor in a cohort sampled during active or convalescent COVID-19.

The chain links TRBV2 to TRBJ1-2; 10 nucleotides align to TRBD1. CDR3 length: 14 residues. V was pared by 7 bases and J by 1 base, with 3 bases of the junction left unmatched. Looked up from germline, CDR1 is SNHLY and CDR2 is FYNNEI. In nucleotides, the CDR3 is TGTGCCAGCAACCGGGACAGGGGTAACTATGGCTACACCTTC. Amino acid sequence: CASNRDRGNYGYTF.

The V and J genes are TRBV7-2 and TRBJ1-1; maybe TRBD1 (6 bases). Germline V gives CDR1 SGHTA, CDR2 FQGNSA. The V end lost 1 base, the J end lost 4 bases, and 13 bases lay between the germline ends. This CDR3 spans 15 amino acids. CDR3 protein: CASSLGVGAFTEAFF. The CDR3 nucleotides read TGTGCCAGCAGCTTAGGTGTGGGGGCGTTCACTGAAGCTTTCTTT.

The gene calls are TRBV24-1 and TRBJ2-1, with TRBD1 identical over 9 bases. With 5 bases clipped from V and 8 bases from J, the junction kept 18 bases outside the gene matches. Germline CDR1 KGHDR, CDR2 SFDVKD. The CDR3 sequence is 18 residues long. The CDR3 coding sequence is TGTGCCACCAGTGCCTGGGGGGAACCGGGACAGGGAAGGGATGAGCAGTTCTTC. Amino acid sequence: CATSAWGEPGQGRDEQFF.

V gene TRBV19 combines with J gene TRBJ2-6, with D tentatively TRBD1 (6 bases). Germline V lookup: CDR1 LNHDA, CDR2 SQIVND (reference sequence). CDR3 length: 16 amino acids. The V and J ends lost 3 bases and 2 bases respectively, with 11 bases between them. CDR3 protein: CASSIFWGPGANVLTF. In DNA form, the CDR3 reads TGTGCCAGTAGTATTTTTTGGGGGCCTGGGGCCAACGTCCTGACTTTC.

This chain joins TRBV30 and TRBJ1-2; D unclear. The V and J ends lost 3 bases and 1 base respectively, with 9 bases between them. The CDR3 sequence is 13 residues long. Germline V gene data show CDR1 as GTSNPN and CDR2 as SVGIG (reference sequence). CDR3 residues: CAWSPRGNYGYTF. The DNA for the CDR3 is TGTGCCTGGAGCCCCCGGGGTAACTATGGCTACACCTTC.

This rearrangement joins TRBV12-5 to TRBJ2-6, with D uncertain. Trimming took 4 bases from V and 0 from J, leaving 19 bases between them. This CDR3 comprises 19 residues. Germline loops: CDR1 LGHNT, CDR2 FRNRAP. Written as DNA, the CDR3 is TGTGCTAGTGGTTCCTTCTCGACAACTCCCAACTCTGGGGCCAACGTCCTGACTTTC. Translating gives CASGSFSTTPNSGANVLTF.

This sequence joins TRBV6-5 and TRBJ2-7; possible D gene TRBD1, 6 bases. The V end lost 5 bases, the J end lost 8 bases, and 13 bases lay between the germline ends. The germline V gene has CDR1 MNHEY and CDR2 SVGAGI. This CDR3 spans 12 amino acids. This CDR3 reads CASSRDNFQQYF. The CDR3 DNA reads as TGTGCCAGCAGTCGGGACAACTTCCAGCAGTACTTC.

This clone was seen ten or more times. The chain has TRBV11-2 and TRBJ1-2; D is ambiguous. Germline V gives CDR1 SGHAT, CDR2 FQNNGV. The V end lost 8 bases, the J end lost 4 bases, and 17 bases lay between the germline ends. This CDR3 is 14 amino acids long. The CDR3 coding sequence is TGTGCCAGCGCGCTCAGTTTCGGGAGCTATGGCTACACCTTC. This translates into CASALSFGSYGYTF.

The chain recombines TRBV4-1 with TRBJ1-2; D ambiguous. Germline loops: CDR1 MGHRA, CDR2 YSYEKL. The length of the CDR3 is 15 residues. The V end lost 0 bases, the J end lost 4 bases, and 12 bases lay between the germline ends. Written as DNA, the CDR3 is TGCGCCAGCAGCCAAGATATAGACAAACTCTATGGCTACACCTTC. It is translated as CASSQDIDKLYGYTF.

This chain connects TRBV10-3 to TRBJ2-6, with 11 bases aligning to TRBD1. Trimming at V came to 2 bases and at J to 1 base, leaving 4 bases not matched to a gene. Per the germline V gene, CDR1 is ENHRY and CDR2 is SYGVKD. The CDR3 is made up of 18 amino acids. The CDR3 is CAISEARDRGSGANVLTF. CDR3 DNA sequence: TGTGCCATCAGTGAGGCCCGGGACAGGGGGTCTGGGGCCAACGTCCTGACTTTC.

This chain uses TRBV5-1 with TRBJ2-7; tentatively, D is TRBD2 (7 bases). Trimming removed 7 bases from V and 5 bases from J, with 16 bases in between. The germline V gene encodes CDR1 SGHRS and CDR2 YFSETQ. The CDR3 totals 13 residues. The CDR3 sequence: CASLGGAPDEQYF. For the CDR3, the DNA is TGCGCCAGCTTGGGGGGGGCACCCGACGAGCAGTACTTC.

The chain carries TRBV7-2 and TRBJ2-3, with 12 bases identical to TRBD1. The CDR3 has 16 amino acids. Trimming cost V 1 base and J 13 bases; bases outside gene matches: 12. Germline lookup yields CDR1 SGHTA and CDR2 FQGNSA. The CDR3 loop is CASSLEVSGTGGREYF. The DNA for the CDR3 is TGTGCCAGCAGCTTAGAGGTTTCGGGGACAGGGGGCCGCGAGTATTTT.

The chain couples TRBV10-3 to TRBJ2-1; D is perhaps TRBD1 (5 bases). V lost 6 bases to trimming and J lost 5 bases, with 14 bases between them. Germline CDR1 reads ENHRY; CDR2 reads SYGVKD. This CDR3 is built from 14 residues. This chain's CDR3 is CAISPGQRNNEQFF. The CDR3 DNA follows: TGTGCCATCAGCCCCGGACAAAGAAACAATGAGCAGTTCTTC.

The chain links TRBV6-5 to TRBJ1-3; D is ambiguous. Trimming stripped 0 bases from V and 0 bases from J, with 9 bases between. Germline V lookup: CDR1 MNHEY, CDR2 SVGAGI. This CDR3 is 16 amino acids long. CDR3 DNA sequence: TGTGCCAGCAGTTACTCGATGTCCAGCTCTGGAAACACCATATATTTT. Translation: CASSYSMSSSGNTIYF.

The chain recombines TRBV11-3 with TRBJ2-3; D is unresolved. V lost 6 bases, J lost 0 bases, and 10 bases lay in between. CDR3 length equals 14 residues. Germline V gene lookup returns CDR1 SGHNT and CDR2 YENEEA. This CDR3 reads CASREAHSTDTQYF. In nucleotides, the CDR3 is TGTGCCAGCAGAGAAGCTCATAGCACAGATACGCAGTATTTT.

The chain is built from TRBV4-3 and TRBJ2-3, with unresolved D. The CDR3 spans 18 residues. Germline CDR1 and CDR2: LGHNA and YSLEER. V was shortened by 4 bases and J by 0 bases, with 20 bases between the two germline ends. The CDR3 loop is CASSPSSLWSRSTDTQYF. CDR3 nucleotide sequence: TGCGCCAGCAGCCCCTCCAGCCTCTGGTCTAGAAGCACAGATACGCAGTATTTT.

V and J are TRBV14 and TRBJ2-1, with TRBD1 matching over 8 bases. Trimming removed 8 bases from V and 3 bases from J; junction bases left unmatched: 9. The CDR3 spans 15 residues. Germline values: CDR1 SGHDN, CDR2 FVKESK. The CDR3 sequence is CASPPRGRCYNEQFF. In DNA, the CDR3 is TGTGCCAGCCCTCCCAGGGGGCGCTGCTACAATGAGCAGTTCTTC.

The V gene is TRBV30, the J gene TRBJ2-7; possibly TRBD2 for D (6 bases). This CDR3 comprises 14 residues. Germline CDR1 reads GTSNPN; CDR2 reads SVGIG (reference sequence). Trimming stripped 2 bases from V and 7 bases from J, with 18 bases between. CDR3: CAWSPGTYTGEQYF. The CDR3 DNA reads TGTGCCTGGAGTCCCGGGACTTACACGGGTGAGCAGTACTTC. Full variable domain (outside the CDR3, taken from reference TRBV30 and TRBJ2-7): SQTIHQWPATLVQPVGSPLSLECTVEGTSNPNLYWYRQAAGRGLQLLFYSVGIGQISSEVPQNLSASRPQDRQFILSSKKLLLSDSGFYLCAWSPGTYTGEQYFGPGTRLTVT.

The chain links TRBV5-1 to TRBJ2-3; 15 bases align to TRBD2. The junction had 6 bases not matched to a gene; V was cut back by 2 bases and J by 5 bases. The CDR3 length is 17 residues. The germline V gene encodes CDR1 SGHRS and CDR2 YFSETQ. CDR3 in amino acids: CASSFGTSGGLRDTQYF. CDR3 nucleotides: TGCGCCAGCAGCTTCGGGACTAGCGGGGGGCTGAGAGATACGCAGTATTTT.

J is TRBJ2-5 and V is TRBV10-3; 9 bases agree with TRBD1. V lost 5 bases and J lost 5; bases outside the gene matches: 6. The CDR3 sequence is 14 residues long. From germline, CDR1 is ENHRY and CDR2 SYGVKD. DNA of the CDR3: TGTGCCATCAGTTTGGACAGGGGCGAGGAGACCCAGTACTTC. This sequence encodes CAISLDRGEETQYF.

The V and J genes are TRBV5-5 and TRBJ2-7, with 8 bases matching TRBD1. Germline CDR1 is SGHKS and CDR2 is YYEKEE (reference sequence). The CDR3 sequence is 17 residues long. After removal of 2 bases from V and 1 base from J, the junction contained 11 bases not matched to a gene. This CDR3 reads CASSFRRQGFGSYEQYF. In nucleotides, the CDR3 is TGTGCCAGCAGCTTTCGGAGACAGGGGTTCGGGTCCTACGAGCAGTACTTC.

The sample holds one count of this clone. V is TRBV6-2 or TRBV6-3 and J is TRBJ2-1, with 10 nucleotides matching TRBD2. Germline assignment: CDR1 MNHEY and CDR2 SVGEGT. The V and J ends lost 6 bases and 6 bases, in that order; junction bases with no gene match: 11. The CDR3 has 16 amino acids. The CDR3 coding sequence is TGTGCCAGCAGCCTAGCGGGAGTTCGGGGGGGCAATGAGCAGTTCTTC. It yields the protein CASSLAGVRGGNEQFF.

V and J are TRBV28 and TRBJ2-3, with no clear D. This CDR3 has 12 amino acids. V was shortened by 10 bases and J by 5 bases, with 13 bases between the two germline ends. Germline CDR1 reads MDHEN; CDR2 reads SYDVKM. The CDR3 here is CATQLRGDTQYF. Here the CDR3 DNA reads TGTGCCACCCAATTGCGAGGAGATACGCAGTATTTT. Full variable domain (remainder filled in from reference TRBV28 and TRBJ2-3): DVKVTQSSRYLVKRTGEKVFLECVQDMDHENMFWYRQDPGLGLRLIYFSYDVKMKEKGDIPEGYSVSREKKERFSLILESASTNQTSMYLCATQLRGDTQYFGPGTRLTVL.

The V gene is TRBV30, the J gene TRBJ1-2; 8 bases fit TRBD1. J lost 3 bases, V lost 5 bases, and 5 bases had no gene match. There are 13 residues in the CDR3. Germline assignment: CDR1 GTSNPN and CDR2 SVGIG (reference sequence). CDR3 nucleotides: TGTGCCTGGGTGGGGACAGGCCACTATGGCTACACCTTC. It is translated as CAWVGTGHYGYTF.

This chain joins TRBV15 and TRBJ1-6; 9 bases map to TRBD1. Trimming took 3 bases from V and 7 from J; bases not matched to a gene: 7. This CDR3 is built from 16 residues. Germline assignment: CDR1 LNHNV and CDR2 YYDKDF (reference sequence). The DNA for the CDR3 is TGTGCCACCAGCAGTCCCGGGACAGGGCCAAATTCACCCCTCCACTTT. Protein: CATSSPGTGPNSPLHF.

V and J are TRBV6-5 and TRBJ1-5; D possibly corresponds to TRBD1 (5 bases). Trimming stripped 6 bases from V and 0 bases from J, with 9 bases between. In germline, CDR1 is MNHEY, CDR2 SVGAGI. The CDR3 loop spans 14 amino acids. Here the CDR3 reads CASSRQTSNQPQHF. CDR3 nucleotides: TGTGCCAGCAGCCGACAGACTAGCAATCAGCCCCAGCATTTT.

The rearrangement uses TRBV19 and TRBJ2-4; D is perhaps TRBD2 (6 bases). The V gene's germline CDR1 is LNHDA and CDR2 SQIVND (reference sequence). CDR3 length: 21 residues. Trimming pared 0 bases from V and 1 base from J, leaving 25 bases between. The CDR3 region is CASSIDLGSDGKGRAKNIQYF. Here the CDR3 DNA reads TGTGCCAGTAGTATAGATCTGGGGTCGGACGGTAAGGGGAGGGCCAAAAACATTCAGTACTTC. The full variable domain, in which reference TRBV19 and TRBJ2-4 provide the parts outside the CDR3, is DGGITQSPKYLFRKEGQNVTLSCEQNLNHDAMYWYRQDPGQGLRLIYYSQIVNDFQKGDIAEGYSVSREKKESFPLTVTSAQKNPTAFYLCASSIDLGSDGKGRAKNIQYFGAGTRLSVL.

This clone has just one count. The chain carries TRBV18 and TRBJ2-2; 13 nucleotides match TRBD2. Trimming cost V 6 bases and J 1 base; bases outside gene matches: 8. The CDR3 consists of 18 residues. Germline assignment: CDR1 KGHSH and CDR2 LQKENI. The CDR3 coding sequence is TGTGCCAGCTCTCGGACTAGCGGGGGAATTCAGAACACCGGGGAGCTGTTTTTT. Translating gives CASSRTSGGIQNTGELFF.

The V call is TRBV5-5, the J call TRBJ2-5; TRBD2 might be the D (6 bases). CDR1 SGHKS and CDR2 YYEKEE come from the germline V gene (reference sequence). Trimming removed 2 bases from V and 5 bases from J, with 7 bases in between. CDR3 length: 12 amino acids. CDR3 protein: CASSFGGETQYF. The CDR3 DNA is TGTGCCAGCAGCTTTGGAGGGGAGACCCAGTACTTC.